These T cell receptor beta chains were read from a single sample in a study of T cell responses to AZD1222 COVID-19 vaccine. TCRdb keeps only in-frame clones here, not all; method: immunoSEQ multiplex PCR. The sample has over 130,000 clones, approximately 90% seen once. Specimen: peripheral blood, collected 28 days after the second AZD1222 dose. These receptors came from an adult who received the AZD1222 COVID-19 vaccine. Each CDR3 is given without its conserved first and last residue. Each record gives: CDR3 protein, V gene, J gene, clone size. The listing skips clone size in some rows; elsewhere it reads once, few, many or a size class.

CDR3aa: ASSSGRGLEKLF
v_gene: TRBV4-3
j_gene: TRBJ1-4
abundance: .

CDR3aa: ASILRQGPLYEQY
v_gene: TRBV28
j_gene: TRBJ2-7
abundance: .

CDR3aa: ASKPQEPGYLYGYT
v_gene: TRBV19
j_gene: TRBJ1-2
abundance: .

CDR3aa: ASSLAGNQNGYT
v_gene: TRBV28
j_gene: TRBJ1-2
abundance: .

CDR3aa: ASSGVHEQF
v_gene: TRBV2
j_gene: TRBJ2-1
abundance: .

CDR3aa: ASTGRGRGTGELF
v_gene: TRBV19
j_gene: TRBJ2-2
abundance: .

CDR3aa: ATSGASGSNEQF
v_gene: TRBV24-1
j_gene: TRBJ2-1
abundance: .

CDR3aa: ASSISLGGTEAF
v_gene: TRBV19
j_gene: TRBJ1-1
abundance: .

CDR3aa: ASRGHTDTQY
v_gene: TRBV10-2
j_gene: TRBJ2-3
abundance: .

CDR3aa: ASSQVLAGEIYNEQF
v_gene: TRBV3-1/TRBV3-2
j_gene: TRBJ2-1
abundance: .

CDR3aa: ASSLGPDRVGEQY
v_gene: TRBV13
j_gene: TRBJ2-7
abundance: .

CDR3aa: ASSPLAGVPGEQF
v_gene: TRBV2
j_gene: TRBJ2-1
abundance: .

CDR3aa: ASSQFDRYYEQY
v_gene: TRBV3-1/TRBV3-2
j_gene: TRBJ2-7
abundance: .

CDR3aa: ASSLGVGTQTGAPEAF
v_gene: TRBV5-1
j_gene: TRBJ1-1
abundance: .

CDR3aa: ASSRNTGELF
v_gene: TRBV28
j_gene: TRBJ2-2
abundance: .

CDR3aa: ASSLTNTEAF
v_gene: TRBV28
j_gene: TRBJ1-1
abundance: .

CDR3aa: ASSVGETQY
v_gene: TRBV2
j_gene: TRBJ2-5
abundance: .

CDR3aa: ASSFGGLYEQY
v_gene: TRBV5-1
j_gene: TRBJ2-7
abundance: few

CDR3aa: ASRGQGGSPLH
v_gene: TRBV7-2
j_gene: TRBJ1-6
abundance: .

CDR3aa: ASTVAGGSYNEQF
v_gene: TRBV19
j_gene: TRBJ2-1
abundance: .

CDR3aa: ASSRQAHYGYT
v_gene: TRBV28
j_gene: TRBJ1-2
abundance: .

CDR3aa: ASSRVSTGTVTDSGGYT
v_gene: TRBV18
j_gene: TRBJ1-2
abundance: .

CDR3aa: SVQGAGQETQY
v_gene: TRBV29-1
j_gene: TRBJ2-5
abundance: once

CDR3aa: SAGMKVAF
v_gene: TRBV20-1
j_gene: TRBJ1-1
abundance: .

CDR3aa: ASSLLNNQPQH
v_gene: TRBV28
j_gene: TRBJ1-5
abundance: .

CDR3aa: AWARAYEQY
v_gene: TRBV30
j_gene: TRBJ2-7
abundance: .

CDR3aa: ASSRLAGGPLNTGELF
v_gene: TRBV5-8
j_gene: TRBJ2-2
abundance: .

CDR3aa: ASRPIRGDEQF
v_gene: TRBV7-8
j_gene: TRBJ2-1
abundance: once

CDR3aa: AWRPGGSGSPLH
v_gene: TRBV30
j_gene: TRBJ1-6
abundance: .

CDR3aa: ASSLVPDQPQH
v_gene: TRBV7-2
j_gene: TRBJ1-5
abundance: .

CDR3aa: ASSQGAGGNTIY
v_gene: TRBV6-5
j_gene: TRBJ1-3
abundance: .

CDR3aa: ASRSNSGNTIY
v_gene: TRBV10-1
j_gene: TRBJ1-3
abundance: .

CDR3aa: ASSAYQPQH
v_gene: TRBV27
j_gene: TRBJ1-5
abundance: .

CDR3aa: ATSDSPEGAGTDTQY
v_gene: TRBV24-1
j_gene: TRBJ2-3
abundance: .

CDR3aa: ASSKQGLGGANVLT
v_gene: TRBV5-1
j_gene: TRBJ2-6
abundance: .

CDR3aa: ASTLLDRGQGQPQH
v_gene: TRBV28
j_gene: TRBJ1-5
abundance: .

CDR3aa: ASSIGTGGRQETQY
v_gene: TRBV19
j_gene: TRBJ2-5
abundance: .

CDR3aa: ASSPGRDSNSPLH
v_gene: TRBV18
j_gene: TRBJ1-6
abundance: .

CDR3aa: ASSSTRDTQETQY
v_gene: TRBV27
j_gene: TRBJ2-5
abundance: .

CDR3aa: ASSYSSMGGSNQPQH
v_gene: TRBV6-2/TRBV6-3
j_gene: TRBJ1-5
abundance: few

CDR3aa: ASSASTGNNEQF
v_gene: TRBV10-2
j_gene: TRBJ2-1
abundance: .

CDR3aa: ASSQTTGTGVTEAF
v_gene: TRBV4-1
j_gene: TRBJ1-1
abundance: once

CDR3aa: ASRHTGTDTQY
v_gene: TRBV11-2
j_gene: TRBJ2-3
abundance: .

CDR3aa: ASRDGQGADNEQF
v_gene: TRBV6-5
j_gene: TRBJ2-1
abundance: .

CDR3aa: ASSLIPAGGNYEQY
v_gene: TRBV7-9
j_gene: TRBJ2-7
abundance: .

CDR3aa: ASSSSGQGANTEAF
v_gene: TRBV7-2
j_gene: TRBJ1-1
abundance: .

CDR3aa: ASSLTGNWDEQY
v_gene: TRBV7-3
j_gene: TRBJ2-7
abundance: .

CDR3aa: ASSTRKETQY
v_gene: TRBV19
j_gene: TRBJ2-5
abundance: .

CDR3aa: ASSPSGYRAGSKNIQY
v_gene: TRBV11-2
j_gene: TRBJ2-4
abundance: many

CDR3aa: AIKDSSYEQY
v_gene: TRBV10-3
j_gene: TRBJ2-7
abundance: .

CDR3aa: ASSRTSGNYNEQF
v_gene: TRBV3-1/TRBV3-2
j_gene: TRBJ2-1
abundance: .

CDR3aa: ASSLPSALTDTQY
v_gene: TRBV28
j_gene: TRBJ2-3
abundance: .

CDR3aa: AISASSGRAGEQY
v_gene: TRBV10-3
j_gene: TRBJ2-7
abundance: .

CDR3aa: ASSQESLAVGAGNTIY
v_gene: TRBV4-2
j_gene: TRBJ1-3
abundance: few

CDR3aa: ATLDRATDTQY
v_gene: TRBV5-4
j_gene: TRBJ2-3
abundance: .

CDR3aa: ASSRNTEAF
v_gene: TRBV7-9
j_gene: TRBJ1-1
abundance: .

CDR3aa: ASSLPPGQEAGYT
v_gene: TRBV28
j_gene: TRBJ1-2
abundance: .

CDR3aa: AIKPTPYEQY
v_gene: TRBV10-3
j_gene: TRBJ2-7
abundance: .

CDR3aa: ATSVTFGNTQY
v_gene: TRBV24-1
j_gene: TRBJ2-3
abundance: .

CDR3aa: SASQGSGYT
v_gene: TRBV20-1
j_gene: TRBJ1-2
abundance: .